This TCR beta chain came from a study of cytomegalovirus exposure and HLA in healthy donors. The study, taken as a whole, reports: Most of the CMV-associated TCR beta chains (in a later analysis) appeared to be HLA-restricted. In the analysis, some V segments, TRBV6-2 and TRBV6-3 included, were excluded as indistinguishable.

Comments on this clone: Its antigen is unidentified.

V lost 2 bases and J lost 4, with 6 bases in between. The germline CDR1 and CDR2 sequences are KGHSH and LQKENI. The length of the CDR3 is 13 residues. Researchers ran the PCR with 60 Vbeta and 13 Jbeta primers. Sequencing was performed with immunoSEQ multiplex PCR; in TCRdb, only in-frame clones are kept and a portion is missing. Of about 160,000 clones listed, roughly 80% are singletons. This chain connects TRBV18 to TRBJ1-5; D gene uncertain. Sequenced: PBMCs. This sequence was found in a woman in her twenties or thirties in good health and CMV-seronegative. For the CDR3, the DNA is TGTGCCAGCTCACCAGCAGGAAATCAGCCCCAGCATTTT. Protein sequence: CASSPAGNQPQHF.